Given below is one T cell receptor (beta chain) in context. The antigen this receptor binds is unknown. Sequence at one end of the junction differs from germline and may be a read error. Preparation of the library involved 5' RACE. Sequencing was performed on an Illumina MiSeq. TCRdb applied fastp at Q25 and MiXCR to the public reads, then kept only in-frame beta chains. Every entry covers one CDR3 protein and lists the most common genes and DNA from its rows. In all, the sample holds more than 85,000 distinct CDR3 sequences, and 17% of those were seen once. Approximately 6% of the sample rests with the top ten. This sample is drawn from a study of T cells of healthy individuals listed by TCRdb under 2018. From the germline V gene, CDR1 is MDHEN and CDR2 is SYDVKM. Reading from cysteine to phenylalanine, the CDR3 counts 15 amino acids. This entry keeps only the CDR3 DNA: 45 bases, framed from base 1.

The source of this sequence is a human donor in good health. The chain employs TRBV28 and TRBJ2-3; the central 8 bases match TRBD1. In nucleotide form, the sequence is TGTACCAGCAACCAATCAGGGGGCGGCACAGATACGCAGTATTTT. Its translation is CTSNQSGGGTDTQYF.